These 7 T cell receptor beta chains share one sample of origin, sequenced in a study of blood T cell repertoires in COVID-19. Assay: immunoSEQ multiplex PCR; the TCRdb copy retains only in-frame clones and omits some. This repertoire shows some 400,000 clones, approximately 87% found once; its top ten account for 1.3%. The sequenced sample was PBMCs or T cells enriched from blood (not recorded which). Receptors were obtained from a man aged 25-45 years who had recovered from COVID-19.

The chain combines TRBV9 with TRBJ2-7, with TRBD2 matching 7 bases. With 1 base clipped from V and 3 bases from J, the junction kept 10 bases outside the gene matches. The germline V gene encodes CDR1 SGDLS and CDR2 YYNGEE. This CDR3 is built from 16 residues. The CDR3 sequence is CASSVTEFGGIYEQYF. Written as DNA, the CDR3 is TGTGCCAGCAGCGTAACCGAGTTCGGGGGGATCTACGAGCAGTACTTC.

The rearrangement uses TRBV18 and TRBJ2-3, with D unresolved. This CDR3 region has 14 residues. With 2 bases removed from V and 0 bases from J, the gap between germline ends came to 6 bases. In germline, CDR1 is KGHSH, CDR2 LQKENI. The CDR3 nucleotides read TGTGCCAGCTCACCAAGAGCCAGCACAGATACGCAGTATTTT. It codes for CASSPRASTDTQYF.

V is TRBV7-2 and J is TRBJ1-2; TRBD1 matches at 9 bases. Trimming removed 5 bases from V and 7 bases from J; junction bases left unmatched: 8. CDR3 size: 14 residues. Germline lookup yields CDR1 SGHTA and CDR2 FQGNSA. In DNA, the CDR3 is TGTGCCAGCAGCAGCAAAACAGGGGGCGCTGGCTACACCTTC. It translates to CASSSKTGGAGYTF.

The chain carries TRBV19 and TRBJ1-6; 9 bases align to TRBD1. The CDR3 totals 13 residues. Germline lookup yields CDR1 LNHDA and CDR2 SQIVND (reference sequence). Unmatched junction bases numbered 5, after V lost 10 bases and J lost 7 bases. CDR3 protein: CATGTGWNSPLHF. The DNA for the CDR3 is TGTGCCACGGGGACAGGGTGGAATTCACCCCTCCACTTT.

This sequence joins TRBV5-8 and TRBJ1-2; D call uncertain. The germline V gene encodes CDR1 SGHTS and CDR2 YDEGEE. Trimming cost V 1 base and J 7 bases, with 17 bases left between them. CDR3 length: 15 residues. The CDR3, as DNA: TGTGCCAGCAGCTTGCCGGGAAGCTCCTTCGGTGGCTACACCTTC. Encoded protein: CASSLPGSSFGGYTF. Based on the CDR3 plus reference TRBV5-8 and TRBJ1-2, the full variable domain is EAGVTQSPTHLIKTRGQQATLRCSPISGHTSVYWYQQALGLGLQFLLWYDEGEERNRGNFPPRFSGRQFPNYSSELNVNALELEDSALYLCASSLPGSSFGGYTFGSGTRLTVV.

Only a few counts were recorded for this clone. V gene TRBV4-1 combines with J gene TRBJ1-5; D is possibly TRBD1 (5 bases). This CDR3 is 16 amino acids long. Germline values: CDR1 MGHRA, CDR2 YSYEKL. The ends were cut back, 0 bases at V and 5 bases at J, with 14 bases in the middle. The CDR3 loop reads CASSQEGGTEHQPQHF. In DNA, the CDR3 is TGCGCCAGCAGCCAAGAGGGGGGAACTGAACATCAGCCCCAGCATTTT.

This clone was detected only a few times. This chain connects TRBV7-2 to TRBJ2-2; D might be TRBD1 (6 bases). CDR3 size: 15 residues. V dropped 1 base and J dropped 2 bases, with 8 bases sitting between them. Germline V gene sequence: CDR1 SGHTA, CDR2 FQGNSA. CDR3 nucleotides: TGTGCCAGCAGCTTAGTTGGGACAAACACCGGGGAGCTGTTTTTT. This codes for CASSLVGTNTGELFF.